These 2 T cell receptor beta chains were sequenced from one sample in a study of T cells in Graves' hyperthyroidism and ophthalmopathy. RNA transcripts served as the template for amplifying TCR beta CDR3 regions. The primer set for the first-round RT-PCR of the TCR CDR3 was HTBI. TCRdb re-called the multiplex PCR reads through MiXCR, storing one row per CDR3 protein. The sample shows 600,000 or so distinct CDR3 sequences, under 60% of them seen only once. The specimen sequenced was peripheral blood or thyroid tissue (not recorded which). The receptor set was obtained from a woman aged 18-29 years with Graves' hyperthyroidism.

This clonotype has a handful of counts. The genes are TRBV12-3 or TRBV12-4 and TRBJ1-2; D not resolved. CDR3 length: 14 amino acids. Trimming cost V 2 bases and J 0 bases, with 7 bases left between them. CDR3 bases: TGTGCCAGCAGTTTACGGATGTCTAACTATGGCTACACCTTC. Its translation is CASSLRMSNYGYTF.

This clonotype has more than one count but fewer than ten. V usage is TRBV19 and J usage is TRBJ2-7; D call uncertain. CDR1 is LNHDA, CDR2 SQIVND, per germline (reference sequence). With 6 bases removed from V and 1 base from J, the gap between germline ends came to 7 bases. The CDR3 sequence is 12 residues long. The CDR3 nucleotides read TGTGCCAGTAGATCCAGGTCCTACGAGCAGTACTTC. Translating gives CASRSRSYEQYF.